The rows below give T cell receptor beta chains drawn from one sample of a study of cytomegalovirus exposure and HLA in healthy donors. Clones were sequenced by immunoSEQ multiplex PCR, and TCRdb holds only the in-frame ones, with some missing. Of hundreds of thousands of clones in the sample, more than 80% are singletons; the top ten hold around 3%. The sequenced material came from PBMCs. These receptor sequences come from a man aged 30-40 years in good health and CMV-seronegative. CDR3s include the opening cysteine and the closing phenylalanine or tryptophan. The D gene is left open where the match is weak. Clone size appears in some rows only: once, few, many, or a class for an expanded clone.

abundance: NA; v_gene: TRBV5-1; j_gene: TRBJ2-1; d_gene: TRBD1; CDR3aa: CASSSWTGTRGEQFF; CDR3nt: TGCGCCAGCAGTTCCTGGACAGGGACACGGGGTGAGCAGTTCTTC
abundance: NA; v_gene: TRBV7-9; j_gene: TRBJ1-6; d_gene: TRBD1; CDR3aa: CASSSTGQGNSPLHF; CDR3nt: TGTGCCAGCAGCAGCACGGGACAGGGGAATTCACCCCTCCACTTT
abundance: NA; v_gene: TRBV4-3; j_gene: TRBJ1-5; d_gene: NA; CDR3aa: CASSQVPGRGSIQPQHF; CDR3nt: TGCGCCAGCAGCCAAGTGCCTGGTAGGGGGAGTATTCAGCCCCAGCATTTT
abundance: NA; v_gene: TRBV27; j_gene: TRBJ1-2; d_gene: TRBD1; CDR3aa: CASGMDRGSGYTF; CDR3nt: TGTGCCAGCGGAATGGACAGGGGATCTGGCTACACCTTC
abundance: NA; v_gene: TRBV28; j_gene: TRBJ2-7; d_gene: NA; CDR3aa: CASSLVQGGNYEQYF; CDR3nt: TGTGCCAGCAGTCTGGTTCAGGGGGGAAACTACGAGCAGTACTTC
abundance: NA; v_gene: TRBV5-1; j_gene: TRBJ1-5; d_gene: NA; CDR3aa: CASSPNAGFNQPQHF; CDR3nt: TGCGCCAGCAGCCCCAATGCGGGATTCAATCAGCCCCAGCATTTT
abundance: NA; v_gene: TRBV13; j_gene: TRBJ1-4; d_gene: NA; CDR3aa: CASSALGDEKLFF; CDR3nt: TGTGCCAGCAGCGCACTCGGGGATGAAAAACTGTTTTTT
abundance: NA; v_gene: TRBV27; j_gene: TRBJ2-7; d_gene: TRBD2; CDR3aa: CASSLSNSGGREQYF; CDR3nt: TGTGCCAGCAGTTTATCCAATAGCGGGGGACGCGAGCAGTACTTC
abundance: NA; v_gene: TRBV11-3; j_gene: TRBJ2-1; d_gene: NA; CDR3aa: CASSIGGNYNEQFF; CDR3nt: TGTGCCAGCAGCATTGGGGGGAACTACAATGAGCAGTTCTTC
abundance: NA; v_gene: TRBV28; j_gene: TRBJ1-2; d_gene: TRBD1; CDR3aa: CASSPGTGVGGYTF; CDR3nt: TGTGCCAGCAGCCCAGGGACAGGGGTGGGGGGCTACACCTTC
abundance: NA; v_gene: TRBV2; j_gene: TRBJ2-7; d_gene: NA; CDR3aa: CASGSGIRYEQYF; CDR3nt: TGTGCCAGCGGGTCAGGGATCCGCTACGAGCAGTACTTC
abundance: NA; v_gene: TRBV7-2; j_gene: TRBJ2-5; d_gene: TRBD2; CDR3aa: CASSRTRKETQYF; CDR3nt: TGTGCCAGCAGTAGGACTAGAAAAGAGACCCAGTACTTC
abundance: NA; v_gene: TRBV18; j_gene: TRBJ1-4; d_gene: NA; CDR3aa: CASRDNAATNEKLFF; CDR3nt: TGTGCCAGCCGGGACAACGCGGCAACTAATGAAAAACTGTTTTTT
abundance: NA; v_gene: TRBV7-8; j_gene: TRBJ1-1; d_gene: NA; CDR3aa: CASSLALFSGREGANTEAFF; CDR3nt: TGTGCCAGCAGCTTAGCGTTGTTTTCGGGCAGGGAAGGTGCGAACACTGAAGCTTTCTTT
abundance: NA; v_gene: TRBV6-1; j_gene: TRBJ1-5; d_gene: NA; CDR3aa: CASRQANQPQHF; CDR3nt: TGTGCCAGCAGACAGGCGAATCAGCCCCAGCATTTT
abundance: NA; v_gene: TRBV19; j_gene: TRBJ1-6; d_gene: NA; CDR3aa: CASSIDSLSPLHF; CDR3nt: TGTGCCAGTAGTATAGATAGCCTATCACCCCTCCACTTT
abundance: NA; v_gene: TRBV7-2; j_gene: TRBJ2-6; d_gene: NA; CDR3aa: CASSLFSTVKDSGASVLTF; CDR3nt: TGTGCCAGCAGCTTATTCTCTACAGTCAAGGATTCTGGGGCCAGCGTCCTGACTTTC
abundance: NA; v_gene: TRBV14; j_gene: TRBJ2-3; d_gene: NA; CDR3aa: CASSQGGAGTDTQYF; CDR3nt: TGTGCCAGCAGCCAAGGGGGCGCTGGGACAGATACGCAGTATTTT
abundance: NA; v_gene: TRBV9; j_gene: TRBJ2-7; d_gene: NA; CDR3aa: CASSVGPRPEGYEQYF; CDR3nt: TGTGCCAGCAGCGTAGGCCCCAGACCGGAGGGCTACGAGCAGTACTTC
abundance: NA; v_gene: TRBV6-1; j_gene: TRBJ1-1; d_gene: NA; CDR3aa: CASSGLTGGFTEAFF; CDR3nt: TGTGCCAGCAGTGGGTTGACAGGAGGATTCACTGAAGCTTTCTTT
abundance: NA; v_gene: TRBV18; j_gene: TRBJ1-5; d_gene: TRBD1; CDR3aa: CASSSQGARQPQHF; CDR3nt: TGTGCCAGCTCGAGCCAGGGGGCGAGGCAGCCCCAGCATTTT
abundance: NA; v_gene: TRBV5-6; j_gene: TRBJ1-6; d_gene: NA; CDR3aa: CASSLNRINNSPLHF; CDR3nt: TGTGCCAGCAGCTTGAACAGGATAAATAATTCACCCCTCCACTTT
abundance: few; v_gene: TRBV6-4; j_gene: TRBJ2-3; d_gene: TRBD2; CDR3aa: CASSPAGGSTDTQYF; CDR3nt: TGTGCCAGCAGCCCAGCGGGGGGGAGCACAGATACGCAGTATTTT
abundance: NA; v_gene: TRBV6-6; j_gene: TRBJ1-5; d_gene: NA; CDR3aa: CASSYGSTSNQPQHF; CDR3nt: TGTGCCAGCAGTTACGGGAGCACGAGCAATCAGCCCCAGCATTTT
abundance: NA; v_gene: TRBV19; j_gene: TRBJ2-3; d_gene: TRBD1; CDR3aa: CASSIIGTAFGADTQYF; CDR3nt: TGTGCCAGTAGTATCATCGGGACAGCCTTCGGTGCAGATACGCAGTATTTT
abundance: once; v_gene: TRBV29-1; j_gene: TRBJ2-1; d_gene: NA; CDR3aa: CSPLAHNEQFF; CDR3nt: TGCAGCCCCCTGGCCCACAATGAGCAGTTCTTC
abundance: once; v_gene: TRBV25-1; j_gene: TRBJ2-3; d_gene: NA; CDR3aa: CASSEPAPGVAADTQYF; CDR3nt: TGTGCCAGCAGTGAACCAGCGCCGGGGGTAGCCGCAGATACGCAGTATTTT
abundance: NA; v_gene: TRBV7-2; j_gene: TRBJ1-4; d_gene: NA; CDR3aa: CASTRTRTNEKLFF; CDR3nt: TGTGCCAGCACCCGGACAAGAACTAATGAAAAACTGTTTTTT
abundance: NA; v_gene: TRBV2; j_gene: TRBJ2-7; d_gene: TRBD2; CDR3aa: CASRELAGGNEQYF; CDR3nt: TGTGCCAGCAGGGAACTAGCGGGGGGGAACGAGCAGTACTTC
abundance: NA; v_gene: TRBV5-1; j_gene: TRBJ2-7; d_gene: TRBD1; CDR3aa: CASSLTGTGGSEQYF; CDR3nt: TGCGCCAGCAGCTTGACCGGGACAGGGGGGTCCGAGCAGTACTTC
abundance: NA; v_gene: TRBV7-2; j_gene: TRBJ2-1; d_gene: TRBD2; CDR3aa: CASSLQGLAGGWNEQFF; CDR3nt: TGTGCCAGCAGCTTACAGGGACTAGCGGGGGGGTGGAATGAGCAGTTCTTC
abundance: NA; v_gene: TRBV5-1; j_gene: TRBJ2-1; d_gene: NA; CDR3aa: CASSLGGAGEQFF; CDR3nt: TGCGCCAGCAGCTTAGGGGGGGCAGGTGAGCAGTTCTTC
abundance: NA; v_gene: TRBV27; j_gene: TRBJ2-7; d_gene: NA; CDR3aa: CASSPNELEYEQYF; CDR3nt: TGTGCCAGCAGCCCCAACGAACTAGAATACGAGCAGTACTTC
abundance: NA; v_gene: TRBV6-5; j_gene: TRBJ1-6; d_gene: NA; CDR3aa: CASSYSNRDNSPLHF; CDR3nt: TGTGCCAGCAGTTACTCGAACAGGGACAATTCACCCCTCCACTTT
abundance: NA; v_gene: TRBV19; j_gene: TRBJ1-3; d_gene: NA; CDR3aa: CASSIAGRRRTGNTIYF; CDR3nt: TGTGCCAGTAGTATAGCTGGCCGAAGGAGAACTGGAAACACCATATATTTT
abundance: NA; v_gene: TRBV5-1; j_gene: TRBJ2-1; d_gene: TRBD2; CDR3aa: CASSLTSGGAGEQFF; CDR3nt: TGCGCCAGCAGCTTGACTAGCGGGGGTGCTGGGGAGCAGTTCTTC
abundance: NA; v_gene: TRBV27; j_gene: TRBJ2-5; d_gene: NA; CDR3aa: CASSLHRDQETQYF; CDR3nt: TGTGCCAGCAGTTTACACAGGGACCAAGAGACCCAGTACTTC
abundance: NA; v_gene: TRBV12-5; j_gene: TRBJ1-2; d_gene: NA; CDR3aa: CASGRRTEGYTF; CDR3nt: TGTGCTAGTGGCCGACGGACTGAGGGCTACACCTTC
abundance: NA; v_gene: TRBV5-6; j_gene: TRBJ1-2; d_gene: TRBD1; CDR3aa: CAGSLGQGGVYTF; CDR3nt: TGTGCCGGCAGCCTGGGACAGGGGGGAGTCTACACCTTC
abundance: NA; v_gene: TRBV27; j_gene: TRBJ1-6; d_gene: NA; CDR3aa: CASSTRTQGSYNSPLHF; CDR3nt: TGTGCCAGCAGTACCCGGACCCAGGGCTCCTATAATTCACCCCTCCACTTT
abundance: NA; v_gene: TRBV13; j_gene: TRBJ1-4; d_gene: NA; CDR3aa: CASSLGQLSEKLFF; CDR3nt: TGTGCCAGCAGCTTAGGGCAGTTATCTGAAAAACTGTTTTTT
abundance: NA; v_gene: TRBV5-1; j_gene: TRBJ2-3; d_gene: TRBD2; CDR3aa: CASSTPSGGAPDTQYF; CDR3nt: TGCGCCAGCAGCACCCCTAGCGGGGGGGCCCCGGATACGCAGTATTTT
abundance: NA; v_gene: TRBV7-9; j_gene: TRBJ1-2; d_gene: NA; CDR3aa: CASSSTGFRDGYTF; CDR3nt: TGTGCCAGCAGCAGCACAGGGTTCAGGGATGGCTACACCTTC
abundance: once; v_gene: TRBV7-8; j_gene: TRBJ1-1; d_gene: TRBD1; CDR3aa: CASSLWTGGNTEAFF; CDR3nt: TGTGCCAGCAGCTTATGGACAGGGGGGAACACTGAAGCTTTCTTT
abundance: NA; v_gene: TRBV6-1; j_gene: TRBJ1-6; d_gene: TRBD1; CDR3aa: CASSEASYPGQGRYNSPLHF; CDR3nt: TGTGCCAGCAGTGAAGCCTCATACCCGGGACAGGGCCGCTATAATTCACCCCTCCACTTT
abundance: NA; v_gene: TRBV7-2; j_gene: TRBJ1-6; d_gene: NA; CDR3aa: CASSQPGAHNSPLHF; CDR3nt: TGTGCCAGCAGCCAACCGGGAGCTCATAATTCACCCCTCCACTTT
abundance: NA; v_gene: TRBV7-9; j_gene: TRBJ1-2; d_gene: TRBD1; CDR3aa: CASSLRGTANYGYTF; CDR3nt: TGTGCCAGCAGCTTAAGAGGGACAGCTAACTATGGCTACACCTTC
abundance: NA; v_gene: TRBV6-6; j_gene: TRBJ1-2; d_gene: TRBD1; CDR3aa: CASSSRDRADYGYTF; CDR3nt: TGTGCCAGCAGTTCTCGGGACAGGGCAGACTATGGCTACACCTTC
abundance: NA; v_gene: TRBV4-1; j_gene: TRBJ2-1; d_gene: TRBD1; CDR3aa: CASSQDPGTGNYNEQFF; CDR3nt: TGCGCCAGCAGCCAAGATCCCGGGACAGGGAACTACAATGAGCAGTTCTTC
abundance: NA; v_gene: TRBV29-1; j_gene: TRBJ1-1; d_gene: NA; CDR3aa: CSVAPQGTEAFF; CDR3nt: TGCAGCGTCGCGCCGCAGGGAACTGAAGCTTTCTTT
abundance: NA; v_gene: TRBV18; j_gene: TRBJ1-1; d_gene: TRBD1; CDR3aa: CASSPRAGGQGRSTEAFF; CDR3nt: TGTGCCAGCTCACCACGGGCCGGGGGACAGGGTCGATCGACTGAAGCTTTCTTT
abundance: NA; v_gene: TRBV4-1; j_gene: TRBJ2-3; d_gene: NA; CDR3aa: CASSLGGLVPGDTQYF; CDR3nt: TGCGCCAGCAGCCTCGGGGGGCTCGTTCCTGGAGATACGCAGTATTTT
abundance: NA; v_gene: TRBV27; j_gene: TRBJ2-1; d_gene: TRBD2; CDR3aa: CASSYLRPALADNEQFF; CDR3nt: TGTGCCAGCAGTTACCTCCGGCCCGCGCTAGCGGACAATGAGCAGTTCTTC